The 27 T cell receptor beta chains presented below share a single source sample, sequenced in a study of shared clonotypes between healthy human individuals. Using immunoSEQ multiplex PCR, the repertoire was profiled, and TCRdb retains in-frame clones only, with some absent. The sample has 470,000 or so clones, around 85% seen once. Source material: PBMCs. These receptors all stem from a woman aged 40-49 years in good health. Some clones in this sample may be carry-over from other donors' samples.

The genes are TRBV28 and TRBJ2-7, with 9 bases lining up with TRBD1. The germline CDR1 and CDR2 sequences are MDHEN and SYDVKM. J gave up 4 bases and V 2 bases, and 9 bases lay outside the gene matches. The CDR3 contains 16 residues. Written as DNA, the CDR3 is TGTGCCAGCAGTTTAGAACGGGACAGGGCTTTTTACGAGCAGTACTTC. Translation gives CASSLERDRAFYEQYF. The complete variable domain, with remaining parts taken from reference TRBV28 and TRBJ2-7, reads DVKVTQSSRYLVKRTGEKVFLECVQDMDHENMFWYRQDPGLGLRLIYFSYDVKMKEKGDIPEGYSVSREKKERFSLILESASTNQTSMYLCASSLERDRAFYEQYFGPGTRLTVT.

The chain links TRBV7-8 to TRBJ1-6, with TRBD1 identical over 7 bases. CDR3 length equals 13 residues. Germline V gives CDR1 SGHVS, CDR2 FQNEAQ. Unmatched junction bases numbered 2, after V lost 5 bases and J lost 7 bases. CDR3 DNA: TGTGCCAGCAGCACGGGACAGAATTCACCCCTCCACTTT. Protein: CASSTGQNSPLHF.

CDR3 sequence: CASSPPSTWPNSTDTQYF. The DNA for the CDR3 is TGTGCCAGCTCACCACCGAGTACTTGGCCTAATAGCACAGATACGCAGTATTTT. V gene TRBV18 combines with J gene TRBJ2-3; D is unclear. The CDR3 is 18 amino acids. The germline CDR1 and CDR2 sequences are KGHSH and LQKENI. Trimming took 0 bases from V and 0 from J, leaving 16 bases between them.

This clone has only one observation. The chain carries TRBV19 and TRBJ1-1; D may be TRBD1 (5 bases). Germline CDR1 is LNHDA and CDR2 is SQIVND (reference sequence). Trimming stripped 4 bases from V and 3 bases from J, with 12 bases between. This CDR3 contains 14 residues. The CDR3 sequence is CASSTPRGYTEAFF. CDR3 coding DNA: TGTGCCAGTAGTACCCCCCGGGGGTACACTGAAGCTTTCTTT.

J is TRBJ1-2 and V is TRBV11-2; D gene ambiguous. With 3 bases removed from V and 5 bases from J, the gap between germline ends came to 13 bases. The CDR3 runs to 14 residues. Germline V gives CDR1 SGHAT, CDR2 FQNNGV. The CDR3 DNA reads TGTGCCAGCAGCTTGGGATCTAGGATTTATGGCTACACCTTC. Translated, it gives CASSLGSRIYGYTF.

The genes are TRBV2 and TRBJ2-1; no clear D. CDR1 SNHLY and CDR2 FYNNEI come from the germline V gene. Trimming stripped 6 bases from V and 0 bases from J, with 12 bases between. This CDR3 spans 15 amino acids. In nucleotides, the CDR3 is TGTGCCAGCAGGTTACTGACAAGCTCCTACAATGAGCAGTTCTTC. Protein sequence: CASRLLTSSYNEQFF.

Details on this clone: A far bigger clonotype differs at one base, so this is likely a read error. This chain uses TRBV30 with TRBJ1-5; D uncertain. V lost 2 bases to trimming and J lost 5 bases, with 13 bases between them. CDR1 is GTSNPN, CDR2 SVGIG, per germline (reference sequence). The CDR3 consists of 14 residues. The CDR3 coding sequence is TGTGCCTGGAGTAACGGGGTGGGATATCAGCCCCAGCATTTT. Protein product: CAWSNGVGYQPQHF. Combining the CDR3 with reference TRBV30 and TRBJ1-5 gives the whole variable domain SQTIHQWPATLVQPVGSPLSLECTVEGTSNPNLYWYRQAAGRGLQLLFYSVGIGQISSEVPQNLSASRPQDRQFILSSKKLLLSDSGFYLCAWSNGVGYQPQHFGDGTRLSIL.

The chain joins TRBV14 to TRBJ1-3; possible D gene TRBD1, 6 bases. Germline V gives CDR1 SGHDN, CDR2 FVKESK. The CDR3 runs 15 residues. Trimming removed 0 bases at V and 7 bases at J, with 13 bases between. This CDR3 is CASSQERGHWNTIYF. CDR3 DNA: TGTGCCAGCAGCCAAGAGAGGGGACATTGGAACACCATATATTTT.

Comments on this clone: A far larger clone is one base from this, pointing to a likely read error. The CDR3 loop is CAGSVQQETQYF. For the CDR3, the DNA is TGTGCCGGCAGTGTGCAGCAAGAGACCCAGTACTTC. The V gene is TRBV2, the J gene TRBJ2-5; unclear D gene. Germline-derived CDR1 and CDR2 are SNHLY and FYNNEI. CDR3 length: 12 residues. The full variable domain, in which reference TRBV2 and TRBJ2-5 provide the parts outside the CDR3, is EPEVTQTPSHQVTQMGQEVILRCVPISNHLYFYWYRQILGQKVEFLVSFYNNEISEKSEIFDDQFSVERPDGSNFTLKIRSTKLEDSAMYFCAGSVQQETQYFGPGTRLLVL.

About this clone: An end of the junction differs from the germline gene, which may be a read error. The J gene is TRBJ1-1, the V gene TRBV5-7; D is uncertain. TRBV5-7 is placed among ORFs of uncertain function. There are 15 residues in the CDR3. This CDR3 is CASSWAVDGLSEAFF. The CDR3, as DNA: TGCGCCAGCAGCTGGGCGGTTGACGGCCTGTCTGAAGCTTTCTTT.

The count of this clone is one. The chain recombines TRBV10-2 with TRBJ1-5; unclear D gene. Germline V lookup: CDR1 WSHSY, CDR2 SAAADI. V lost 2 bases and J 0 bases, leaving 11 bases between the germline ends. This CDR3 spans 16 amino acids. This chain's CDR3 is CASSESGGISNQPQHF. The DNA of the CDR3 is TGCGCCAGCAGTGAGAGTGGAGGGATTAGCAATCAGCCCCAGCATTTT.

The table lists this clone with many counts. J is TRBJ2-1 and V is TRBV4-1; D possibly corresponds to TRBD1 (5 bases). Per germline, CDR1 MGHRA and CDR2 YSYEKL. The CDR3 loop spans 12 amino acids. V lost 4 bases and J lost 5, with 6 bases in between. CDR3 DNA sequence: TGCGCCAGCAGCCTACAGGACAATGAGCAGTTCTTC. It encodes CASSLQDNEQFF.

The chain employs TRBV2 and TRBJ2-7; 8 positions match TRBD2. V lost 8 bases to trimming and J lost 3 bases; unmatched junction nucleotides: 3. Germline CDR1 and CDR2: SNHLY and FYNNEI. The CDR3 is 12 amino acids. CDR3 coding DNA: TGTGCCAGCCGGACTAGCAGCTACGAGCAGTACTTC. Its translation: CASRTSSYEQYF.

This chain joins TRBV4-1 and TRBJ2-6, with D uncertain. Deletions cut 0 bases from V and 0 bases from J, with 6 bases between. Germline V gene lookup returns CDR1 MGHRA and CDR2 YSYEKL. The CDR3 runs 16 residues. This CDR3 reads CASSQEVISGANVLTF. CDR3 DNA: TGCGCCAGCAGCCAAGAGGTGATCTCTGGGGCCAACGTCCTGACTTTC.

This chain links TRBV9 with TRBJ2-1; D might be TRBD2 (6 bases). The CDR3 length is 13 residues. Germline V gene lookup returns CDR1 SGDLS and CDR2 YYNGEE. Deletions cut 3 bases from V and 7 bases from J, with 11 bases between. The CDR3, as DNA: TGTGCCAGCAGCGCCGGGACTCCGAATGAGCAGTTCTTC. Translation gives CASSAGTPNEQFF.

V is TRBV7-9 and J is TRBJ1-1, with D uncertain. The length of the CDR3 is 15 residues. Between the trimmed V and J ends, which lost 1 base and 0 bases, there was a span of 9 bases. Germline CDR1 SEHNR, CDR2 FQNEAQ (reference sequence). The CDR3 bases are TGTGCCAGCAGCTTAGTGGAGGGAATGAACACTGAAGCTTTCTTT. It is translated as CASSLVEGMNTEAFF.

This clone was recorded at least ten times. Other DNA sequences in this sample translate to the same CDR3. CDR3: CASSYTWTENTGELFF. Here the CDR3 DNA reads TGTGCCAGCAGCTATACATGGACGGAGAACACCGGGGAGCTGTTTTTT. The rearrangement uses TRBV14 and TRBJ2-2, with D unresolved. The CDR3 length is 16 residues. Germline V gene lookup returns CDR1 SGHDN and CDR2 FVKESK. V shed 5 bases and J shed 1 base, with 14 bases lying between them.

The chain carries TRBV19 and TRBJ1-1; D is possibly TRBD1 (6 bases). The CDR3 loop spans 14 amino acids. V lost 4 bases and J lost 1, with 10 bases in between. Germline V gives CDR1 LNHDA, CDR2 SQIVND (reference sequence). This chain's CDR3 is CASSTGQWNTEAFF. Written as DNA, the CDR3 is TGTGCCAGTAGTACCGGACAGTGGAACACTGAAGCTTTCTTT. The entire variable domain, with the rest obtained from reference TRBV19 and TRBJ1-1, is as follows: DGGITQSPKYLFRKEGQNVTLSCEQNLNHDAMYWYRQDPGQGLRLIYYSQIVNDFQKGDIAEGYSVSREKKESFPLTVTSAQKNPTAFYLCASSTGQWNTEAFFGQGTRLTVV.

The chain is built from TRBV7-3 and TRBJ2-2; the match to TRBD2 covers 7 bases. Germline CDR1 and CDR2: SGHTA and FQGTGA. The V and J ends lost 5 bases and 1 base, in that order; junction bases with no gene match: 13. This CDR3 has 18 residues. CDR3 sequence reads: CASSTIPLASGNTGELFF. The CDR3 coding sequence is TGTGCCAGCAGCACAATACCCTTGGCTAGCGGGAACACCGGGGAGCTGTTTTTT.

The chain uses TRBV4-3 and TRBJ2-1; no firm D call. The CDR3 covers 17 residues. The germline V gene has CDR1 LGHNA and CDR2 YSLEER. The germline V and J ends were trimmed by 2 bases and 6 bases, with 20 bases remaining between them. The chain's CDR3 is CASSQRNTASFSNEQFF. The CDR3 DNA is TGCGCCAGCAGCCAAAGAAATACGGCTAGTTTCTCCAATGAGCAGTTCTTC.

The chain has TRBV6-1 and TRBJ1-5; D gene uncertain. CDR3 length: 12 residues. The germline V and J ends were trimmed by 3 bases and 6 bases, with 6 bases remaining between them. Germline CDR1 and CDR2: MNHNS and SASEGT. This CDR3 is CASSDQLQPQHF. CDR3 DNA sequence: TGTGCCAGCAGTGACCAGCTTCAGCCCCAGCATTTT.

Notes on this clone: Given a far larger clone just one base away, this is likely a sequencing read error. The sample holds other DNA sequences that translate to the same CDR3. The chain links TRBV5-1 to TRBJ1-5; possible D gene TRBD1, 6 bases. CDR3 length equals 15 residues. Germline CDR1 SGHRS, CDR2 YFSETQ. The CDR3: CASSLSGGSNQPQHF. The CDR3, as DNA: TGCGCCAGCAGCTTGTCCGGGGGCAGCAATCAACCCCAGCATTTT.

Concerning this clone itself: One junction end disagrees with the germline gene, perhaps due to a read error. The gene calls are TRBV7-7 and TRBJ2-1, with D maybe TRBD2 (5 bases). The length of the CDR3 is 16 residues. The germline CDR1 and CDR2 sequences are SSHAT and FNYEAQ (reference sequence). CDR3 amino acids: CASSPQLGSSYNEQFF. CDR3 in DNA: TGTGCTAGCAGCCCCCAACTAGGGAGCTCCTACAATGAGCAGTTCTTC.

The chain couples TRBV7-9 to TRBJ2-7; 13 positions agree with TRBD2. This CDR3 spans 15 amino acids. V gave up 5 bases and J gave up 7 bases; unmatched junction bases: 8. Germline loops: CDR1 SEHNR, CDR2 FQNEAQ (reference sequence). The CDR3 bases are TGTGCCAGCAGCCAAGGGACTAGCGGGATGAAAGAGCAGTACTTC. Translation: CASSQGTSGMKEQYF.

The V gene is TRBV18, the J gene TRBJ2-5; TRBD2 agrees at 7 bases. Germline V CDR1 and CDR2: KGHSH, LQKENI. The CDR3 is 16 residues long. The V gene end was trimmed by 3 bases and the J gene end by 4 bases; junction bases not matched to a gene: 11. This CDR3 is CASSPGSGPPGETQYF. In nucleotides, the CDR3 is TGTGCCAGCTCACCTGGTAGCGGGCCACCGGGAGAGACCCAGTACTTC.

The V gene is TRBV11-2, the J gene TRBJ2-7, with D tentatively TRBD1 or TRBD2 (6 bases each). The V gene's germline CDR1 is SGHAT and CDR2 FQNNGV. V was shortened by 5 bases and J by 2 bases, with 10 bases between the two germline ends. This CDR3 region has 13 residues. The CDR3 is CASSGGTPYEQYF. In DNA form, the CDR3 reads TGTGCCAGCAGCGGCGGGACACCCTACGAGCAGTACTTC. Combining the CDR3 with reference TRBV11-2 and TRBJ2-7 gives the whole variable domain EAGVAQSPRYKIIEKRQSVAFWCNPISGHATLYWYQQILGQGPKLLIQFQNNGVVDDSQLPKDRFSAERLKGVDSTLKIQPAKLEDSAVYLCASSGGTPYEQYFGPGTRLTVT.

The chain employs TRBV28 and TRBJ2-3; 10 nucleotides line up with TRBD2. The junction had 12 bases not matched to a gene; V was cut back by 7 bases and J by 8 bases. The length of the CDR3 is 15 residues. Germline CDR1 reads MDHEN; CDR2 reads SYDVKM. The CDR3 region has the DNA TGTGCCAGCAATTCTCAGCGGGAGGGCCCTCGTACGCAGTATTTT. Encoded protein: CASNSQREGPRTQYF.